One and the same sample provided the 28 T cell receptor beta chains below, sequenced in a study of siplizumab effects on memory and regulatory T cells. The protocol was immunoSEQ multiplex PCR, while the TCRdb copy is restricted to in-frame clones and leaves out a portion. Here the sample spans around 100,000 clones, about 93% being singletons. The sequenced material came from CD4+ T cells sorted from blood. All receptors come from a human donor in good health.

This clone was seen a single time. The chain is built from TRBV5-4 and TRBJ1-2; 9 bases are shared with TRBD1. The V gene end was trimmed by 2 bases and the J gene end by 4 bases; junction bases not matched to a gene: 6. Germline assignment: CDR1 SGHNT and CDR2 YYREEE (reference sequence). This CDR3 region has 15 residues. The CDR3 is CASSFTGGARYGYTF. CDR3 sequence (DNA): TGTGCCAGCAGCTTCACAGGGGGCGCTCGCTATGGCTACACCTTC.

This sequence joins TRBV6-1 and TRBJ2-7, with 12 bases aligning to TRBD2. The CDR3 is 15 amino acids. The J segment lost 0 bases and the V segment lost 8 bases, leaving 5 bases of the junction unmatched. Germline CDR1 MNHNS, CDR2 SASEGT. The CDR3 loop is CASAKLAGGSYEQYF. The DNA of the CDR3 is TGTGCCAGCGCCAAACTAGCGGGAGGCTCCTACGAGCAGTACTTC.

CDR3 nucleotides: TGCAGCGTGCGGGACAAACTTAGGAACACTGAAGCTTTCTTT. Translated, it gives CSVRDKLRNTEAFF. This chain uses TRBV29-1 with TRBJ1-1; perhaps TRBD1 as D (6 bases). Germline V gene data show CDR1 as SQVTM and CDR2 as ANQGSEA. CDR3 length equals 14 residues. The V end was cut by 6 bases, the J end by 1 base, with 15 bases between.

J is TRBJ1-3 and V is TRBV19; the match to TRBD1 covers 7 bases. Germline V gene lookup returns CDR1 LNHDA and CDR2 SQIVND (reference sequence). V was pared by 5 bases and J by 0 bases, with 10 bases of the junction left unmatched. CDR3 size: 17 residues. The CDR3, as DNA: TGTGCCAGTAGTTCCTACTGGGACAGACCCTCTGGAAACACCATATATTTT. This encodes CASSSYWDRPSGNTIYF.

This sequence joins TRBV19 and TRBJ1-2, with unresolved D. CDR1 is LNHDA and CDR2 is SQIVND in the germline V gene (reference sequence). There are 14 residues in the CDR3. Trimming removed 3 bases from V and 1 base from J, with 9 bases in between. The CDR3 coding sequence is TGTGCCAGTAGTATTTCCAGGAATAACTATGGCTACACCTTC. It specifies CASSISRNNYGYTF.

In nucleotides, the CDR3 is TGTGCCTGGAGTGTACTCGTTCAAGAGACCCAGTACTTC. It yields the protein CAWSVLVQETQYF. V usage is TRBV30 and J usage is TRBJ2-5; D is uncertain. Between the trimmed V and J ends, which lost 0 bases and 2 bases, there was a span of 7 bases. Germline CDR1 is GTSNPN and CDR2 is SVGIG (reference sequence). The CDR3 has 13 amino acids.

The rearrangement joins TRBV19 to TRBJ2-2; 10 nucleotides align to TRBD1. The CDR3 is 15 residues long. CDR1 LNHDA and CDR2 SQIVND come from the germline V gene (reference sequence). Trimming took 10 bases from V and 5 from J; bases not matched to a gene: 10. The CDR3 DNA is TGTGCCATCAGCTCACGGGACAGGGGAACCGGGGAGCTGTTTTTT. It is translated as CAISSRDRGTGELFF.

The V and J genes are TRBV30 and TRBJ1-5; D is possibly TRBD1 (5 bases). Trimming pared 1 base from V and 1 base from J, leaving 8 bases between. CDR1 GTSNPN and CDR2 SVGIG come from the germline V gene (reference sequence). This CDR3 comprises 14 residues. CDR3 sequence (DNA): TGTGCCTGGAGTGGGGGCTTAAGCAATCAGCCCCAGCATTTT. Translation: CAWSGGLSNQPQHF.

This clone was counted once. The V call is TRBV9, the J call TRBJ2-3; TRBD1 matches 9 bases. Germline V CDR1 and CDR2: SGDLS, YYNGEE. Trimming took 3 bases from V and 4 from J; bases not matched to a gene: 6. The length of the CDR3 is 15 residues. CDR3 bases: TGTGCCAGCAGCGCCGGGACAGGGATCCCAGATACGCAGTATTTT. It encodes CASSAGTGIPDTQYF.

The CDR3: CASSGQGNLEAFF. In DNA form, the CDR3 reads TGTGCCAGCAGTGGACAGGGAAACCTTGAAGCTTTCTTT. V and J are TRBV25-1 and TRBJ1-1; TRBD1 matches at 7 bases. Germline lookup yields CDR1 MGHDK and CDR2 SYGVNS. V was pared by 4 bases and J by 7 bases, with 6 bases of the junction left unmatched. This CDR3 has 13 residues.

The rearrangement joins TRBV7-2 to TRBJ1-3; D might be TRBD1 (6 bases). There are 17 residues in the CDR3. Trimming took off 1 base at V and 0 bases at J, with 13 bases between the two ends. Germline lookup yields CDR1 SGHTA and CDR2 FQGNSA. DNA for the CDR3: TGTGCCAGCAGCTTAGTTCGGACAGTGATCTCTGGAAACACCATATATTTT. Protein sequence: CASSLVRTVISGNTIYF.

The genes are TRBV9 and TRBJ2-3; tentatively, D is TRBD2 (6 bases). Germline V gives CDR1 SGDLS, CDR2 YYNGEE. The germline V and J ends were trimmed by 0 bases and 6 bases, with 11 bases remaining between them. This CDR3 contains 14 residues. The CDR3 DNA follows: TGTGCCAGCAGCGTAGCGGGAGTTAGGGATACGCAGTATTTT. Translated, it gives CASSVAGVRDTQYF.

The chain uses TRBV2 and TRBJ2-3, with 9 bases lining up with TRBD2. Trimming cost V 8 bases and J 0 bases; bases outside gene matches: 6. Germline CDR1 is SNHLY and CDR2 is FYNNEI. The CDR3 sequence is 15 residues long. The CDR3 coding sequence is TGTGCCAGCCGGATAGCGGGGGTTAGCACAGATACGCAGTATTTT. Protein sequence: CASRIAGVSTDTQYF.

The chain recombines TRBV5-1 with TRBJ2-1; TRBD2 matches 12 bases. The CDR3 has 16 residues. Germline CDR1 SGHRS, CDR2 YFSETQ. V dropped 3 bases and J dropped 2; count of bases not matched to a gene: 3. CDR3 nucleotide sequence: TGCGCCAGCAGCTCTCGGACTAGCGGGACCTACAATGAGCAGTTCTTC. Translating gives CASSSRTSGTYNEQFF.

The V and J genes are TRBV5-3 and TRBJ1-3; TRBD1 matches 10 bases. TRBV5-3 is an ORF, with its function uncertain. The CDR3 is made up of 18 amino acids. The V segment lost 2 bases and the J segment 1 base; nucleotides outside the gene matches: 9. This chain's CDR3 is CARSFPGQGLSSGNTIYF. The CDR3 nucleotides read TGTGCCAGAAGCTTTCCGGGACAGGGGCTCAGTTCTGGAAACACCATATATTTT.

The CDR3 protein is CAWNWKGAEKLFF. The CDR3, as DNA: TGTGCCTGGAATTGGAAGGGGGCAGAAAAACTGTTTTTT. The J gene is TRBJ1-4, the V gene TRBV30; 7 nucleotides line up with TRBD1. V lost 4 bases, J lost 8 bases, and 7 bases stayed unmatched. CDR1 and CDR2 (germline): GTSNPN, SVGIG (reference sequence). CDR3 size: 13 residues.

The V and J genes are TRBV5-1 and TRBJ2-2; 7 bases fit TRBD1. The CDR3 is 13 residues long. Germline V gives CDR1 SGHRS, CDR2 YFSETQ. The ends lost 5 bases at V and 7 bases at J; junction bases unmatched: 5. Here the CDR3 DNA reads TGCGCCAGCAGAGACAGGGTCGACGGGGAGCTGTTTTTT. Translated: CASRDRVDGELFF.

The gene calls are TRBV27 and TRBJ1-6; TRBD1 matches at 8 bases. Germline CDR1 is MNHEY and CDR2 is SMNVEV (reference sequence). The V segment lost 3 bases and the J segment 7 bases; nucleotides outside the gene matches: 2. The CDR3 is 14 residues long. The CDR3 DNA reads TGTGCCAGCAGTTTTCAGGGGGCCAATTCACCCCTCCACTTT. Translated, it gives CASSFQGANSPLHF.

This chain connects TRBV5-6 to TRBJ1-4; D call uncertain. Germline CDR1 reads SGHDT; CDR2 reads YYEEEE. V was cut by 4 bases and J by 1 base, with 11 bases left in between. This CDR3 comprises 15 residues. The CDR3 coding sequence is TGTGCCAGCAGCCTGGGTCGGCGAACTAATGAAAAACTGTTTTTT. Its translation is CASSLGRRTNEKLFF.

The chain links TRBV18 to TRBJ1-3; D is uncertain. The CDR3 totals 14 residues. Germline-derived CDR1 and CDR2 are KGHSH and LQKENI. Trimming shortened V by 1 base and J by 1 base, and 5 bases separated the two germline ends. The chain's CDR3 is CASSPQSSGNTIYF. CDR3 DNA: TGTGCCAGCTCACCACAGTCTTCTGGAAACACCATATATTTT.

The chain recombines TRBV7-9 with TRBJ1-2; D is unresolved. Germline CDR1 reads SEHNR; CDR2 reads FQNEAQ (reference sequence). This CDR3 is 16 amino acids long. V was pared by 4 bases and J by 8 bases, with 23 bases between. The chain's CDR3 is CASSSLVPQRLGGYTF. The CDR3 region has the DNA TGTGCCAGCAGCTCCCTCGTCCCCCAGCGCTTGGGAGGCTACACCTTC.

The rearrangement uses TRBV11-2 and TRBJ2-5; no reliable D call. Between the trimmed V and J ends, which lost 1 base and 7 bases, there was a span of 13 bases. CDR1 and CDR2 from the germline V gene are SGHAT and FQNNGV. The CDR3 is 14 amino acids. DNA for the CDR3: TGTGCCAGCAGCTTAGTAGCCCTATCGGGGACCCAGTACTTC. Translation: CASSLVALSGTQYF.

This clone was detected once. Relative to the germline gene, one junction end is altered; a read error may explain this. V is TRBV4-1 and J is TRBJ2-7, with D possibly being TRBD2 (6 bases). The CDR3 is made up of 13 amino acids. CDR1 and CDR2 from the germline V gene are MGHRA and YSYEKL. CDR3 protein: CASSSWDGEELYF. DNA for the CDR3: TGCGCCAGCAGCTCATGGGACGGGGAGGAGCTGTACTTC.

V gene TRBV6-1 combines with J gene TRBJ2-7; 10 positions match TRBD1. The length of the CDR3 is 15 residues. Per germline, CDR1 MNHNS and CDR2 SASEGT. Trimming cost V 6 bases and J 7 bases; bases outside gene matches: 12. The CDR3 protein is CASRFPGTGVEEQYF. The CDR3 nucleotides read TGTGCCAGCAGATTCCCCGGGACAGGGGTTGAGGAGCAGTACTTC.

The chain is built from TRBV6-1 and TRBJ2-7; perhaps TRBD1 as D (6 bases). The germline V gene has CDR1 MNHNS and CDR2 SASEGT. V lost 4 bases to trimming and J lost 0 bases, with 19 bases between them. The CDR3 totals 17 residues. The CDR3: CASSAHSLGQPSYEQYF. The CDR3, as DNA: TGTGCCAGCAGTGCCCACTCCCTTGGACAGCCCTCCTACGAGCAGTACTTC.

This chain links TRBV5-1 with TRBJ2-3; a possible D gene is TRBD1 (5 bases). With 6 bases removed from V and 2 bases from J, the gap between germline ends came to 16 bases. From germline, CDR1 is SGHRS and CDR2 YFSETQ. The length of the CDR3 is 15 residues. CDR3 protein: CASTHTAGITDTQYF. The CDR3 DNA sequence: TGCGCCAGCACCCATACGGCAGGGATCACAGATACGCAGTATTTT.

This chain connects TRBV19 to TRBJ2-1; D remains ambiguous. The CDR3 is 11 residues long. CDR1 and CDR2 (germline): LNHDA, SQIVND (reference sequence). Trimming took off 10 bases at V and 6 bases at J, with 10 bases between the two ends. The CDR3 DNA follows: TGTGCCACGAAAGGGTTCAATGAGCAGTTCTTC. This gives the protein CATKGFNEQFF.

This clone came up a few times. This chain uses TRBV28 with TRBJ1-3; 7 bases fit TRBD1. This CDR3 contains 14 residues. V was pared by 7 bases and J by 0 bases, with 3 bases of the junction left unmatched. In germline, CDR1 is MDHEN, CDR2 SYDVKM. The chain's CDR3 is CASKSGGSGNTIYF. CDR3 sequence (DNA): TGTGCCAGCAAGTCAGGGGGCTCTGGAAACACCATATATTTT.